Below, 4 T cell receptor beta chains from the same sample are listed, as sequenced in a study of shared clonotypes between healthy human individuals (dated by TCRdb to about 2020). CD8 naive samples consisted of CD45RO-negative cells that were positively selected for CCR7, yielding a CD45RA+CCR7+ population without TemRA cells. The library was built by means of the immunoSEQ multiplex PCR assay. Sourced from immuneACCESS, this table was stored by TCRdb with only in-frame sequences that have V and J called. A share of the clones is absent; for the studies checked, an unresolved V gene accounts for under half, and the remainder has no known explanation. A total of about 1.9 million clones appear in this sample, 85% to 95% of them only once. The ten largest clonotypes hold 1.5% to 2% of the sample. Material: naive CD8+ T cells from PBMCs. This specimen's cell subset or site label, interpreted: CD45RA+CCR7+. The source of these receptors is a man younger than 35 in good health. Some clones in this sample may be carry-over from other donors' samples.

The rearrangement joins TRBV5-6 to TRBJ2-5; D uncertain. Germline CDR1 SGHDT, CDR2 YYEEEE. Deletions cut 1 base from V and 1 base from J, with 5 bases between. The CDR3 consists of 13 residues. CDR3 region: CASSLLFQETQYF. The DNA of the CDR3 is TGTGCCAGCAGCTTGTTATTCCAAGAGACCCAGTACTTC.

This clone is a singleton in its sample. The rearrangement uses TRBV5-1 and TRBJ2-7, with 10 positions matching TRBD2. The length of the CDR3 is 16 residues. With V trimmed by 0 bases and J by 6 bases, 9 bases remained unmatched. Germline loops: CDR1 SGHRS, CDR2 YFSETQ. The CDR3, as DNA: TGCGCCAGCAGCTTGGCCCCTCTAGCGGGAGCAACCGAGCAGTACTTC. As protein: CASSLAPLAGATEQYF.

In this sample, this clone turned up a few times. Other DNA sequences in the same sample also yield this CDR3. This chain joins TRBV11-2 and TRBJ1-1; D not certain. The CDR3 spans 13 residues. Per germline, CDR1 SGHAT and CDR2 FQNNGV. V was trimmed by 2 bases and J by 1 base, leaving 5 bases between them. The CDR3 region is CASSLNTNTEAFF. The DNA for the CDR3 is TGTGCCAGCAGCTTAAACACGAACACTGAAGCTTTCTTT.

This clone was recorded a few times. Mismatch with germline at one junction end may stem from a read error. The chain joins TRBV5-4 to TRBJ1-1; 9 bases match TRBD1. The CDR3 spans 13 residues. Germline V gives CDR1 SGHNT, CDR2 YYREEE (reference sequence). This CDR3 is CLVRGQGPAEAFF. CDR3 nucleotide sequence: TGCCTTGTACGGGGACAGGGCCCGGCTGAAGCTTTCTTT. The full variable domain, in which reference TRBV5-4 and TRBJ1-1 provide the parts outside the CDR3, is ETGVTQSPTHLIKTRGQQVTLRCSSQSGHNTVSWYQQALGQGPQFIFQYYREEENGRGNFPPRFSGLQFPNYSSELNVNALELDDSALYLCLVRGQGPAEAFFGQGTRLTVV.